The 29 T cell receptor beta chains below all came from one sample that was sequenced in a study of T cells in Graves' hyperthyroidism and ophthalmopathy. RNA transcripts yielded amplified TCR beta CDR3 regions. The HTBI primer set was used in a first-round RT-PCR of the TCR CDR3. TCRdb ran MiXCR on the multiplex PCR reads and lists one entry per CDR3 protein. The data contain 500,000 to 750,000 distinct CDR3 sequences, about half of them singletons. The sequencing input was peripheral blood or thyroid tissue (not recorded which). Every receptor here comes from a woman between 18 and 29 years old with Graves' hyperthyroidism.

V is TRBV4-1 and J is TRBJ1-5, with D perhaps TRBD1 (6 bases). Germline V gene lookup returns CDR1 MGHRA and CDR2 YSYEKL. The CDR3 is 18 amino acids. V was shortened by 1 base and J by 3 bases, with 19 bases between the two germline ends. The CDR3 DNA reads as TGCGCCAGCAGCCAAGGGGTGGTCTGGGGACAATACAATCAGCCCCAGCATTTT. Translating gives CASSQGVVWGQYNQPQHF.

The V gene is TRBV24-1, the J gene TRBJ2-1, with 10 nucleotides matching TRBD2. Germline V gene lookup returns CDR1 KGHDR and CDR2 SFDVKD. V trimming: 3 bases; J trimming: 5 bases; junction bases outside the gene matches: 9. The CDR3 loop spans 17 amino acids. The CDR3 nucleotides are TGTGCCACCAGTGATCAATGGGGACTAGCGTCCCACAATGAGCAGTTCTTC. Translated, it gives CATSDQWGLASHNEQFF.

The count of this clonotype is one. Just one base apart from a much larger clone, this may be a read error. The V and J genes are TRBV6-2 or TRBV6-3 and TRBJ1-2; weak D call: TRBD1 (5 bases). The CDR3 totals 14 residues. Germline assignment: CDR1 MNHEY and CDR2 SVGEGT. Trimming removed 5 bases from V and 4 bases from J, with 14 bases in between. The CDR3 region has the DNA TGTGCCAGCAGTCCCTCCGGGGGAACCTATGGCTACACCTTC. Translated, it gives CASSPSGGTYGYTF.

This clonotype appeared many times. The chain links TRBV20-1 to TRBJ2-7, with D uncertain. The CDR3 has 14 amino acids. Looked up from germline, CDR1 is DFQATT and CDR2 is SNEGSKA (reference sequence). Trimming shortened V by 2 bases and J by 0 bases, and 11 bases separated the two germline ends. The CDR3 is CSARLNPSSYEQYF. DNA of the CDR3: TGCAGTGCTAGACTCAACCCGAGCTCCTACGAGCAGTACTTC.

This clonotype was seen ten or more times. The chain joins TRBV24-1 to TRBJ1-5; 7 positions agree with TRBD1. In germline, CDR1 is KGHDR, CDR2 SFDVKD. The V and J ends lost 4 bases and 7 bases, in that order; junction bases with no gene match: 9. This CDR3 has 15 amino acids. In DNA, the CDR3 is TGTGCCACCAGTGACGGAGACGCACAGGGGCAGCCCCAGCATTTT. This gives the protein CATSDGDAQGQPQHF.

Notes on this clonotype: A junction end diverges from the germline sequence, so it may reflect a read error. V usage is TRBV7-9 and J usage is TRBJ1-4; unclear D gene. The CDR3 covers 16 residues. Germline values: CDR1 SEHNR, CDR2 FQNEAQ (reference sequence). CDR3 sequence (DNA): TGTGCCAGCAGCAGATCCGCCCCCAGAACTAATGAGAAACTGTTTTTT. It codes for CASSRSAPRTNEKLFF.

Notes on this clonotype: A single base separates this from a much larger clone, so it may be a read error. The chain has TRBV7-9 and TRBJ2-7, with 7 bases fitting TRBD1. The CDR3 runs 14 residues. Germline V lookup: CDR1 SEHNR, CDR2 FQNEAQ (reference sequence). Trimming took 5 bases from V and 0 from J; bases not matched to a gene: 4. The CDR3 nucleotides read TGTGCCAGCAGCAATAGGGGGCACTCCTACGAGCAGTACTTC. Protein sequence: CASSNRGHSYEQYF.

At least ten counts were recorded for this clonotype. The V gene is TRBV6-2 or TRBV6-3, the J gene TRBJ2-2; D unclear. Between the trimmed V and J ends, which lost 7 bases and 5 bases, there was a span of 14 bases. The V gene's germline CDR1 is MNHEY and CDR2 SVGEGT. The CDR3 has 14 amino acids. CDR3 residues: CASTLDPLTGELFF. CDR3 DNA sequence: TGTGCCAGCACCCTCGACCCGTTGACCGGGGAGCTGTTTTTT.

This clonotype was recorded at least ten times. CDR3 sequence reads: CASSLTGEGSYEQYF. In DNA form, the CDR3 reads TGTGCCAGCAGCTTAACGGGGGAGGGGTCCTACGAGCAGTACTTC. The chain couples TRBV7-3 to TRBJ2-7, with 7 positions matching TRBD2. The germline V gene encodes CDR1 SGHTA and CDR2 FQGTGA. J gave up 1 base and V 0 bases, and 3 bases lay outside the gene matches. This CDR3 is built from 15 residues.

The J gene is TRBJ2-7, the V gene TRBV29-1; D not resolved. This CDR3 contains 13 residues. V lost 6 bases, J lost 7 bases, and 19 bases lay in between. Looked up from germline, CDR1 is SQVTM and CDR2 is ANQGSEA. CDR3 in amino acids: CSVLASRYNEQYF. The CDR3 bases are TGCAGCGTCTTGGCTTCACGCTACAATGAGCAGTACTTC.

This clonotype was seen ten or more times. V gene TRBV9 combines with J gene TRBJ2-7; the match to TRBD1 covers 8 bases. This CDR3 has 14 residues. V lost 6 bases to trimming and J lost 6 bases; unmatched junction nucleotides: 11. The germline V gene has CDR1 SGDLS and CDR2 YYNGEE. DNA for the CDR3: TGTGCCAGCACCAAAGGAGGTCAGGGGGCCGAGCAGTACTTC. This translates into CASTKGGQGAEQYF.

At least ten counts were recorded for this clonotype. The chain has TRBV7-9 and TRBJ2-5; possible D gene TRBD2, 5 bases. Trimming pared 3 bases from V and 5 bases from J, leaving 13 bases between. The CDR3 spans 14 residues. Germline V CDR1 and CDR2: SEHNR, FQNEAQ (reference sequence). CDR3: CASSFIGGTETQYF. DNA for the CDR3: TGTGCCAGCAGCTTTATTGGAGGAACGGAGACCCAGTACTTC. Combining the CDR3 with reference TRBV7-9 and TRBJ2-5 gives the whole variable domain DTGVSQNPRHKITKRGQNVTFRCDPISEHNRLYWYRQTLGQGPEFLTYFQNEAQLEKSRLLSDRFSAERPKGSFSTLEIQRTEQGDSAMYLCASSFIGGTETQYFGPGTRLLVL.

In its sample, this clonotype was seen many times. The chain links TRBV6-5 to TRBJ2-5; tentative D call: TRBD1 (5 bases). The CDR3 has 14 residues. Germline CDR1 reads MNHEY; CDR2 reads SVGAGI. V lost 0 bases to trimming and J lost 1 base, with 6 bases between them. In DNA form, the CDR3 reads TGTGCCAGCAGTTACTCAGGGGCCCAAGAGACCCAGTACTTC. Translation: CASSYSGAQETQYF.

This clonotype was observed at least ten times. The chain recombines TRBV29-1 with TRBJ1-3; D is perhaps TRBD1 (6 bases). Trimming left V 6 bases short and J 3 bases short, with 15 bases between. The CDR3 loop spans 14 amino acids. Germline CDR1 is SQVTM and CDR2 is ANQGSEA. Here the CDR3 DNA reads TGCAGCGTCCTAGACAGGTCGGATGGAAACACCATATATTTT. It codes for CSVLDRSDGNTIYF.

The rearrangement joins TRBV7-2 to TRBJ1-5, with 10 nucleotides matching TRBD1. After removal of 5 bases from V and 11 bases from J, the junction contained 9 bases not matched to a gene. The V gene's germline CDR1 is SGHTA and CDR2 FQGNSA. There are 14 residues in the CDR3. The CDR3 loop reads CASSSGQGGAAQHF. The DNA of the CDR3 is TGTGCCAGCAGCAGCGGACAGGGGGGGGCGGCCCAGCATTTT.

This clonotype was counted at least ten times. The chain links TRBV6-5 to TRBJ1-2; D possibly corresponds to TRBD1 (5 bases). The CDR3 covers 12 residues. V was pared by 4 bases and J by 7 bases, with 10 bases between. Germline loops: CDR1 MNHEY, CDR2 SVGAGI. Here the CDR3 reads CASSLDRFGYTF. The CDR3 nucleotides read TGTGCCAGCAGTTTAGACAGATTTGGCTACACCTTC.

This sequence joins TRBV20-1 and TRBJ2-5; D perhaps matches TRBD2 (6 bases). The germline CDR1 and CDR2 sequences are DFQATT and SNEGSKA (reference sequence). The CDR3 length is 14 residues. The V and J ends lost 6 bases and 9 bases respectively, with 23 bases between them. The CDR3 reads CSARRGNGNQPQYF. The DNA of the CDR3 is TGCAGTGCCAGGAGGGGAAACGGCAATCAGCCCCAGTACTTC.

V usage is TRBV18 and J usage is TRBJ1-1; D is perhaps TRBD1 (5 bases). Trimming left V 6 bases short and J 3 bases short, with 14 bases between. The CDR3 loop spans 14 amino acids. Germline V gene sequence: CDR1 KGHSH, CDR2 LQKENI. As DNA, the CDR3 is TGTGCCAGCTCGCGCCGCGGGGACCACACTGAAGCTTTCTTT. Translation gives CASSRRGDHTEAFF. Full variable domain (remainder filled in from reference TRBV18 and TRBJ1-1): NAGVMQNPRHLVRRRGQEARLRCSPMKGHSHVYWYRQLPEEGLKFMVYLQKENIIDESGMPKERFSAEFPKEGPSILRIQQVVRGDSAAYFCASSRRGDHTEAFFGQGTRLTVV.

The chain links TRBV19 to TRBJ2-7; D possibly corresponds to TRBD2 (5 bases). V lost 5 bases to trimming and J lost 4 bases, with 15 bases between them. CDR1 and CDR2 (germline): LNHDA, SQIVND (reference sequence). This CDR3 is 14 amino acids long. CDR3 DNA: TGTGCCAGTAGTGTGCGGACTTTCGGATACGAGCAGTACTTC. As protein: CASSVRTFGYEQYF.

This chain connects TRBV4-2 to TRBJ1-1, with D tentatively TRBD1 (5 bases). V was cut by 4 bases and J by 7 bases, with 13 bases left in between. This CDR3 is 13 amino acids long. Germline V gene data show CDR1 as LGHNA and CDR2 as YNFKEQ. The CDR3 sequence: CASSPRQINEAFF. In nucleotides, the CDR3 is TGTGCCAGCAGCCCCCGACAGATAAATGAAGCTTTCTTT.

V and J are TRBV7-9 and TRBJ2-6; D not resolved. The CDR3 is 13 amino acids. V was clipped by 1 base and J by 12 bases, with 10 bases between them. Germline V CDR1 and CDR2: SEHNR, FQNEAQ (reference sequence). CDR3 sequence (DNA): TGTGCCAGCAGCTTAGGGACGGCCGCCGTCCTGACTTTC. Residues: CASSLGTAAVLTF. The full variable domain, its missing parts supplied by reference TRBV7-9 and TRBJ2-6, is DTGVSQNPRHKITKRGQNVTFRCDPISEHNRLYWYRQTLGQGPEFLTYFQNEAQLEKSRLLSDRFSAERPKGSFSTLEIQRTEQGDSAMYLCASSLGTAAVLTFGAGSRLTVL.

V is TRBV7-3 and J is TRBJ2-5; D could derive from TRBD1 or TRBD2 (6 bases each). Looked up from germline, CDR1 is SGHTA and CDR2 is FQGTGA. Trimming took 5 bases from V and 11 from J, leaving 21 bases between them. The length of the CDR3 is 14 residues. The CDR3 spells CASSPQSGADTQYF. CDR3 DNA sequence: TGTGCCAGCAGCCCACAGTCGGGGGCAGATACGCAGTACTTC.

This clonotype was recorded many times. The chain has TRBV6-1 and TRBJ2-2, with D perhaps matching TRBD2 (5 bases). V was pared by 5 bases and J by 7 bases, with 14 bases between. The CDR3 sequence is 14 residues long. Germline loops: CDR1 MNHNS, CDR2 SASEGT. CDR3 loop: CASSQRRDHGELFF. The DNA for the CDR3 is TGTGCCAGCAGTCAGAGACGGGATCACGGGGAGCTGTTTTTT.

The sample holds many counts of this clonotype. The chain is built from TRBV11-2 and TRBJ2-7; D gene unclear. This CDR3 has 15 residues. The V end was cut by 1 base, the J end by 3 bases, with 13 bases between. Germline V gives CDR1 SGHAT, CDR2 FQNNGV. The CDR3 reads CASSLGTLYVYEQYF. The CDR3 nucleotides read TGTGCCAGCAGCTTAGGGACCCTATATGTCTACGAGCAGTACTTC.

This clonotype was seen many times. V gene TRBV7-3 combines with J gene TRBJ2-3; maybe TRBD2 (6 bases). There are 13 residues in the CDR3. In germline, CDR1 is SGHTA, CDR2 FQGTGA. Trimming took 5 bases from V and 6 from J, leaving 12 bases between them. DNA of the CDR3: TGTGCCAGCAGCGAGGGACTCGCCGATACGCAGTATTTT. This codes for CASSEGLADTQYF.

This clonotype was recorded at least ten times. This rearrangement joins TRBV6-1 to TRBJ2-7, with 7 bases lining up with TRBD1. J was trimmed by 0 bases and V by 11 bases; bases with no gene match: 7. This CDR3 has 13 amino acids. Germline assignment: CDR1 MNHNS and CDR2 SASEGT. Written as DNA, the CDR3 is TGTGCCGCTGAGGGGGCCGCCTCCTACGAGCAGTACTTC. Protein product: CAAEGAASYEQYF.

This clonotype was seen just once. The chain couples TRBV20-1 to TRBJ2-7; D is ambiguous. V lost 6 bases and J 6 bases, leaving 18 bases between the germline ends. Germline CDR1 is DFQATT and CDR2 is SNEGSKA (reference sequence). CDR3 length equals 13 residues. CDR3 nucleotide sequence: TGCAGTGCCAGCAGTGATCCTGGGCGCGAGCAGTACTTC. As protein: CSASSDPGREQYF.

The rearrangement links TRBV25-1 to TRBJ2-3, with D hard to call. The CDR3 has 16 amino acids. Trimming removed 4 bases from V and 4 bases from J, with 18 bases in between. Germline CDR1 reads MGHDK; CDR2 reads SYGVNS. The CDR3: CASSATLPSTPDTQYF. The CDR3 DNA sequence: TGTGCCAGCAGTGCCACGCTACCTTCTACCCCAGATACGCAGTATTTT.

This clonotype was seen many times. The rearrangement joins TRBV5-8 to TRBJ1-1; TRBD1 agrees at 8 bases. The CDR3 is 15 residues long. V dropped 4 bases and J dropped 9; count of bases not matched to a gene: 14. Germline V gene lookup returns CDR1 SGHTS and CDR2 YDEGEE. The CDR3 sequence is CASSPGTGPPHKAFF. The CDR3 DNA reads TGTGCCAGCAGCCCCGGGACAGGCCCTCCACATAAAGCTTTCTTT.